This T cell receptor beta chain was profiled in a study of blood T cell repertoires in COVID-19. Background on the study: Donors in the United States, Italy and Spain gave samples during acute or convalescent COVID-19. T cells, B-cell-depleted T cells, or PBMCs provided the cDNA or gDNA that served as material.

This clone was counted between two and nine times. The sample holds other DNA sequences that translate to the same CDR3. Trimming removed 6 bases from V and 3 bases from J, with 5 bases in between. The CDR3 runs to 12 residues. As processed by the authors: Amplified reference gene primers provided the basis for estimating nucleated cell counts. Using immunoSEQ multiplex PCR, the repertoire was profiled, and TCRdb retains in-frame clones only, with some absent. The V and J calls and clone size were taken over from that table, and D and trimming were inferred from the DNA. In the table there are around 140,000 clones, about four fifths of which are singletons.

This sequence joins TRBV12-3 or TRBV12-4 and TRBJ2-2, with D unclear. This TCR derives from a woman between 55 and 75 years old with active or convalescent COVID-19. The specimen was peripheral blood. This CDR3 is CASSLYTGELFF. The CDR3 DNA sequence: TGTGCCAGCAGCCTTTACACCGGGGAGCTGTTTTTT.